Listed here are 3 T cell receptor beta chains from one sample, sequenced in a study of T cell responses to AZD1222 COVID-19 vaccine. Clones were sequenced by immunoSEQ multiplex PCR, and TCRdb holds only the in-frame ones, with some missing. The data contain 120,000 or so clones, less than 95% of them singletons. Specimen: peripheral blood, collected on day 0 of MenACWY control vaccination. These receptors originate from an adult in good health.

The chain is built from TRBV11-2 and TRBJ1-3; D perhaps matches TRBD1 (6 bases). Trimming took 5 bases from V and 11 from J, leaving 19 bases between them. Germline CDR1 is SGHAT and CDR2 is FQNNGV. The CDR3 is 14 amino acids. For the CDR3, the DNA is TGTGCCAGCAGCGCAACCCTACAGGGCTACTCCATATATTTT. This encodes CASSATLQGYSIYF.

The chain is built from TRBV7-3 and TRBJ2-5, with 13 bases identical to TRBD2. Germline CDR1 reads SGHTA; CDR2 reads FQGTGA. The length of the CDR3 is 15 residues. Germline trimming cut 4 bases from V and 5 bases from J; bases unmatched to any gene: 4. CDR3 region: CASSYGLAGEETQYF. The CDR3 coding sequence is TGTGCCAGCAGCTATGGACTAGCGGGAGAGGAGACCCAGTACTTC.

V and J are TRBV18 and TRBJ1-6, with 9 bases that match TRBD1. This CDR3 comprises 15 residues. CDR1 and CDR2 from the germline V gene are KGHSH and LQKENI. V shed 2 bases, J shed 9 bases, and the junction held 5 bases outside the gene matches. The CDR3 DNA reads TGTGCCAGCTCACCAAAACAGGGGGCATCTTCACCCCTCCACTTT. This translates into CASSPKQGASSPLHF.